Sequencing of this T cell receptor beta chain was carried out in a study of blood T cell repertoires in COVID-19. Overall study: Spain, Italy and the United States supplied samples that represented acute and convalescent COVID-19. The analysed material was cDNA or gDNA that came from T cells, B-cell-depleted T cells, or PBMCs.

Original processing methods: Amplifying reference gene primers gave estimates of nucleated cell counts. Sequenced by immunoSEQ multiplex PCR; TCRdb stores in-frame clones only, minus some. V and J calls and clone size are given by that table; D and trimming were obtained from the DNA. The table has some 370,000 clones, around 87% seen once. The sequenced sample was peripheral blood. This clonotype originated in a man aged 18 to 35 with active or convalescent COVID-19.

Written as DNA, the CDR3 is TGCGCCAGCAGTAATCTAGCGGGGGGGCGGAGTGAGCAGTTCTTC. Translation gives CASSNLAGGRSEQFF. This chain uses TRBV10-2 with TRBJ2-1, with 12 bases lining up with TRBD2. The germline V gene encodes CDR1 WSHSY and CDR2 SAAADI. The length of the CDR3 is 15 residues. With V trimmed by 5 bases and J by 9 bases, 8 bases remained unmatched.